These 9 T cell receptor beta chains were all obtained from the same sample, sequenced in a study of cytomegalovirus exposure and HLA in healthy donors. The primer mix had 60 Vbeta and 13 Jbeta primers. Measured with immunoSEQ multiplex PCR; TCRdb has only the in-frame clones, and not every one. The sample lists about 160,000 clones; around 84% were seen once. The sample was PBMCs. Every receptor here comes from a young man in good health and CMV-seropositive.

This clone appeared once. V is TRBV6-5 and J is TRBJ1-1; D not certain. Trimming left V 5 bases short and J 4 bases short, with 11 bases between. Germline CDR1 reads MNHEY; CDR2 reads SVGAGI. The length of the CDR3 is 13 residues. The chain's CDR3 is CASSARGRTEAFF. CDR3 nucleotide sequence: TGTGCCAGCAGTGCCCGGGGTCGCACTGAAGCTTTCTTT.

The chain has TRBV11-2 and TRBJ1-4; 7 bases are shared with TRBD1. CDR3 length equals 14 residues. The germline gives CDR1 SGHAT, CDR2 FQNNGV. Trimming removed 3 bases from V and 6 bases from J; junction bases left unmatched: 4. CDR3 protein: CASSLTGTDEKLFF. The CDR3 DNA reads as TGTGCCAGCAGCTTGACAGGGACCGATGAAAAACTGTTTTTT. The variable domain in full, with the rest retrieved from reference TRBV11-2 and TRBJ1-4, is EAGVAQSPRYKIIEKRQSVAFWCNPISGHATLYWYQQILGQGPKLLIQFQNNGVVDDSQLPKDRFSAERLKGVDSTLKIQPAKLEDSAVYLCASSLTGTDEKLFFGSGTQLSVL.

The chain recombines TRBV5-1 with TRBJ1-3; TRBD1 is a possible D gene (5 bases). The V gene's germline CDR1 is SGHRS and CDR2 YFSETQ. With 9 bases removed from V and 3 bases from J, the gap between germline ends came to 16 bases. The CDR3 runs to 14 residues. The CDR3 spells CATRDSGHGNTIYF. DNA for the CDR3: TGCGCCACCAGGGACTCAGGTCATGGAAACACCATATATTTT.

This chain links TRBV7-2 with TRBJ1-1, with 9 bases matching TRBD1. CDR3 length: 14 amino acids. Trimming took 7 bases from V and 3 from J; bases not matched to a gene: 6. Germline CDR1 and CDR2: SGHTA and FQGNSA. For the CDR3, the DNA is TGTGCCAGCACCTTCGGGACAGGGTACACTGAAGCTTTCTTT. Amino acids: CASTFGTGYTEAFF.

The CDR3 sequence is CSVSDSSYEQYF. For the CDR3, the DNA is TGCAGCGTGTCTGACAGCTCCTACGAGCAGTACTTC. The chain uses TRBV29-1 and TRBJ2-7; possibly TRBD1 for D (5 bases). The CDR3 totals 12 residues. V was shortened by 6 bases and J by 0 bases, with 9 bases between the two germline ends. Germline V gene sequence: CDR1 SQVTM, CDR2 ANQGSEA.

Only one count was recorded for this clone. V gene TRBV4-3 combines with J gene TRBJ2-2; D call uncertain. The CDR3 has 14 amino acids. Germline CDR1 is LGHNA and CDR2 is YSLEER. Trimming took 5 bases from V and 6 from J, leaving 13 bases between them. CDR3 bases: TGCGCCAGCAGCGAGAAGGTTGAGGCCGGGGAGCTGTTTTTT. Protein sequence: CASSEKVEAGELFF.

A single count supports this clone. The V gene is TRBV28, the J gene TRBJ1-3; TRBD1 might be the D (6 bases). The CDR3 has 17 residues. V lost 0 bases, J lost 2 bases, and 14 bases lay in between. CDR1 is MDHEN and CDR2 is SYDVKM in the germline V gene. The CDR3 DNA is TGTGCCAGCAGTTTATGGTCACAGGGTAAGGCTGGAAACACCATATATTTT. It specifies CASSLWSQGKAGNTIYF.

This rearrangement joins TRBV7-9 to TRBJ2-7; D is undetermined. The CDR3 covers 15 residues. Germline V gene sequence: CDR1 SEHNR, CDR2 FQNEAQ (reference sequence). The ends were cut back, 4 bases at V and 0 bases at J, with 13 bases in the middle. The CDR3 DNA sequence: TGTGCCAGCAGCTCCCCTCAAGCCCTCTCCTACGAGCAGTACTTC. This encodes CASSSPQALSYEQYF.

In this sample, this clone turned up once. This chain joins TRBV11-3 and TRBJ1-1; 7 bases fit TRBD1. Germline-derived CDR1 and CDR2 are SGHNT and YENEEA. V lost 3 bases and J lost 4; bases outside the gene matches: 2. The CDR3 length is 13 residues. The CDR3 nucleotides are TGTGCCAGCAGCTTGACAGGGACCACTGAAGCTTTCTTT. This gives the protein CASSLTGTTEAFF.